This T cell receptor (beta chain) is drawn from a study of T cells in Graves' hyperthyroidism and ophthalmopathy. Regarding this clonotype: Possible read error: a much larger clone is one base away.

In germline, CDR1 is MNHEY, CDR2 SMNVEV (reference sequence). The CDR3 has 16 amino acids. There were TCR beta CDR3 regions amplified from RNA transcripts. In the first-round RT-PCR of the TCR CDR3, the HTBI primer set was used. TCRdb reanalysed the multiplex PCR reads using MiXCR and keeps one entry per CDR3 protein. The sample has 550,000 to 600,000 distinct CDR3 sequences; about 14% are singletons. The receptor's source is a woman aged 18-29 years with Graves' ophthalmopathy. The chain employs TRBV27 and TRBJ2-7, with D perhaps assigned TRBD1 or TRBD2 (5 bases each). The closer fit of TRBJ2-1 to the DNA end suggests the J call may be wrong. The sample comprised blood. The CDR3 spells CASSGVYTGQPYEQFF. The CDR3 coding sequence is TGTGCCAGCAGTGGTGTGTATACGGGGCAGCCCTACGAGCAGTTCTTC.